This passage covers 22 T cell receptor beta chains from one sample sequenced in a study of T cell responses to AZD1222 COVID-19 vaccine. Using immunoSEQ multiplex PCR, the repertoire was profiled, and TCRdb retains in-frame clones only, with some absent. The sample includes 99,000 or so clones, 82% seen only once; the top ten take around 5%. Sequenced here: peripheral blood, sampled on day 0 of AZD1222 vaccination. These receptor sequences come from an adult in good health.

The genes are TRBV12-3 or TRBV12-4 and TRBJ2-3; no reliable D call. There are 13 residues in the CDR3. The V and J ends lost 2 bases and 2 bases respectively, with 5 bases between them. The CDR3 DNA reads TGTGCCAGCAGTTTACAGAACACAGATACGCAGTATTTT. Translated: CASSLQNTDTQYF.

The CDR3 region is CASSLRQGGDTDTQYF. DNA of the CDR3: TGTGCCAGCAGCCTCCGACAGGGAGGGGACACAGATACGCAGTATTTT. V is TRBV7-2 and J is TRBJ2-3; D possibly uses TRBD1 or TRBD2 (7 bases each). Trimming took 5 bases from V and 2 from J, leaving 17 bases between them. Germline CDR1 reads SGHTA; CDR2 reads FQGNSA. The CDR3 sequence is 16 residues long. Based on the CDR3 plus reference TRBV7-2 and TRBJ2-3, the full variable domain is GAGVSQSPSNKVTEKGKDVELRCDPISGHTALYWYRQSLGQGLEFLIYFQGNSAPDKSGLPSDRFSAERTGGSVSTLTIQRTQQEDSAVYLCASSLRQGGDTDTQYFGPGTRLTVL.

V and J are TRBV5-1 and TRBJ1-1; no reliable D call. Per the germline V gene, CDR1 is SGHRS and CDR2 is YFSETQ. This CDR3 contains 15 residues. V gave up 0 bases and J gave up 0 bases, with 9 bases separating them. The CDR3 spells CASSLGYQVNTEAFF. The CDR3 coding sequence is TGCGCCAGCAGCTTGGGTTACCAAGTGAACACTGAAGCTTTCTTT.

The V and J genes are TRBV5-1 and TRBJ2-5, with a tentative D call TRBD2 (5 bases). CDR3 length equals 13 residues. From germline, CDR1 is SGHRS and CDR2 YFSETQ. Trimming shortened V by 4 bases and J by 4 bases, and 11 bases separated the two germline ends. The CDR3 DNA follows: TGCGCCAGCAGCGTGGAGGTCCCAGAGACCCAGTACTTC. This sequence encodes CASSVEVPETQYF.

This clone was seen just once. The chain couples TRBV7-2 to TRBJ1-2; possible D gene TRBD1, 5 bases. Germline V gene data show CDR1 as SGHTA and CDR2 as FQGNSA. This CDR3 has 15 amino acids. Trimming left V 2 bases short and J 7 bases short, with 17 bases between. CDR3 nucleotides: TGTGCCAGCAGCTTAAGTCCCCCCATGGGACTTGGCTACACCTTC. Translation: CASSLSPPMGLGYTF. The full variable domain, in which reference TRBV7-2 and TRBJ1-2 provide the parts outside the CDR3, is GAGVSQSPSNKVTEKGKDVELRCDPISGHTALYWYRQSLGQGLEFLIYFQGNSAPDKSGLPSDRFSAERTGGSVSTLTIQRTQQEDSAVYLCASSLSPPMGLGYTFGSGTRLTVV.

The V and J genes are TRBV27 and TRBJ1-2, with a tentative D call TRBD1 (5 bases). Germline V gene data show CDR1 as MNHEY and CDR2 as SMNVEV (reference sequence). This CDR3 has 17 residues. Trimming stripped 3 bases from V and 5 bases from J, with 22 bases between. The CDR3: CASSFYGRGGGVYGYTF. The CDR3 DNA follows: TGTGCCAGCAGTTTCTATGGTCGGGGCGGGGGAGTGTATGGCTACACCTTC.

The chain has TRBV25-1 and TRBJ2-1; 9 nucleotides match TRBD2. CDR1 MGHDK and CDR2 SYGVNS come from the germline V gene. V lost 6 bases, J lost 4 bases, and 4 bases stayed unmatched. CDR3 length: 14 amino acids. CDR3 DNA sequence: TGTGCCAGCAGAATAGCGGGGGATTACAATGAGCAGTTCTTC. Residues: CASRIAGDYNEQFF.

The J gene is TRBJ1-2, the V gene TRBV13; D remains ambiguous. The CDR3 is made up of 14 amino acids. The ends were cut back, 5 bases at V and 7 bases at J, with 17 bases in the middle. Germline CDR1 is PRHDT and CDR2 is FYEKMQ (reference sequence). CDR3 DNA: TGTGCCAGCAGCGCTAACGCCCCCTGGGGTGGCTACACCTTC. Residues: CASSANAPWGGYTF.

V gene TRBV7-2 combines with J gene TRBJ1-1, with D possibly matching TRBD1 (5 bases). The CDR3 has 15 residues. Trimming took 2 bases from V and 4 from J, leaving 14 bases between them. CDR1 is SGHTA, CDR2 FQGNSA, per germline. CDR3 region: CASSLSGAVSTEAFF. CDR3 sequence (DNA): TGTGCCAGCAGCTTATCCGGGGCGGTAAGCACTGAAGCTTTCTTT.

The chain carries TRBV7-8 and TRBJ2-3; a possible D gene is TRBD2 (6 bases). The V end lost 2 bases, the J end lost 2 bases, and 11 bases lay between the germline ends. Germline V gene data show CDR1 as SGHVS and CDR2 as FQNEAQ. The CDR3 is made up of 15 amino acids. The CDR3 DNA follows: TGTGCCAGCAGCTTAACGGGGGTATACACAGATACGCAGTATTTT. Amino acids: CASSLTGVYTDTQYF.

The genes are TRBV5-6 and TRBJ2-7; unclear D gene. Germline V gene data show CDR1 as SGHDT and CDR2 as YYEEEE. V lost 8 bases, J lost 0 bases, and 21 bases lay in between. The CDR3 consists of 16 residues. The CDR3 protein is CASNTVRSSSSYEQYF. CDR3 nucleotides: TGTGCCAGTAACACAGTAAGATCCTCTAGCTCCTACGAGCAGTACTTC.

CDR3 sequence: CASSWGQGGGNQPQHF. CDR3 coding DNA: TGTGCCAGCAGCTGGGGACAGGGCGGGGGAAATCAGCCCCAGCATTTT. The V gene is TRBV6-2 or TRBV6-3, the J gene TRBJ1-5; 9 bases align to TRBD1. The CDR3 runs to 16 residues. The germline CDR1 and CDR2 sequences are MNHEY and SVGEGT. V shed 6 bases and J 4 bases; nucleotides not matched to a gene: 10.

In this sample, this clone turned up a few times. CDR3 DNA sequence: TGTGCCAGCAGTTACGTGGGGGCCGGGGAGCTGTTTTTT. Translation gives CASSYVGAGELFF. V usage is TRBV6-5 and J usage is TRBJ2-2; D is perhaps TRBD1 or TRBD2 (5 bases each). The CDR3 length is 13 residues. CDR1 and CDR2 (germline): MNHEY, SVGAGI. V lost 2 bases to trimming and J lost 6 bases, with 7 bases between them.

The rearrangement uses TRBV9 and TRBJ1-1; 9 nucleotides agree with TRBD1. Germline CDR1 SGDLS, CDR2 YYNGEE. The CDR3 extends over 15 amino acids. V shed 4 bases and J 4 bases; nucleotides not matched to a gene: 8. The CDR3 loop is CASSPNPTGGTEAFF. Here the CDR3 DNA reads TGTGCCAGCAGCCCCAATCCGACAGGGGGCACTGAAGCTTTCTTT. Together with reference TRBV9 and TRBJ1-1, the CDR3 gives the full variable domain: DSGVTQTPKHLITATGQRVTLRCSPRSGDLSVYWYQQSLDQGLQFLIQYYNGEERAKGNILERFSAQQFPDLHSELNLSSLELGDSALYFCASSPNPTGGTEAFFGQGTRLTVV.

This chain links TRBV19 with TRBJ1-2; D may be TRBD1 (5 bases). The CDR3 extends over 13 amino acids. Looked up from germline, CDR1 is LNHDA and CDR2 is SQIVND (reference sequence). V was trimmed by 9 bases and J by 7 bases, leaving 18 bases between them. Here the CDR3 DNA reads TGTGCCAGCACCCGACAGTTGCAGTCTGGCTACACCTTC. Its protein product is CASTRQLQSGYTF.

This clone was detected only once. This rearrangement joins TRBV28 to TRBJ1-2, with 11 bases fitting TRBD1. Trimming took 3 bases from V and 3 from J; bases not matched to a gene: 3. The CDR3 extends over 15 amino acids. From germline, CDR1 is MDHEN and CDR2 SYDVKM. Here the CDR3 DNA reads TGTGCCAGCAGTTTTTGGGACAGGGGGGACTATGGCTACACCTTC. Amino acid sequence: CASSFWDRGDYGYTF.

The rearrangement joins TRBV7-9 to TRBJ1-2; no clear D. V was trimmed by 2 bases and J by 2 bases, leaving 3 bases between them. The CDR3 length is 12 residues. Germline V gene data show CDR1 as SEHNR and CDR2 as FQNEAQ (reference sequence). CDR3: CASSLTNYGYTF. DNA for the CDR3: TGTGCCAGCAGCTTAACGAACTATGGCTACACCTTC.

V and J are TRBV5-1 and TRBJ1-6; the D gene is possibly TRBD1 (5 bases). The V end lost 4 bases, the J end lost 6 bases, and 14 bases lay between the germline ends. This CDR3 has 15 residues. Germline V gene lookup returns CDR1 SGHRS and CDR2 YFSETQ. CDR3 nucleotide sequence: TGCGCCAGCAGCGCCGACAGCATTACTAATTCACCCCTCCACTTT. Protein sequence: CASSADSITNSPLHF.

The gene calls are TRBV18 and TRBJ1-2, with no clear D. The V end was cut by 4 bases, the J end by 0 bases, with 6 bases between. This CDR3 is 13 amino acids long. CDR1 and CDR2 from the germline V gene are KGHSH and LQKENI. The CDR3 sequence is CASSREANYGYTF. The CDR3 nucleotides read TGTGCCAGCTCACGAGAAGCTAACTATGGCTACACCTTC.

The gene calls are TRBV5-4 and TRBJ2-5; D may correspond to TRBD1 or TRBD2 (6 bases each). V lost 4 bases, J lost 1 base, and 14 bases lay in between. CDR3 length: 15 amino acids. Germline CDR1 SGHNT, CDR2 YYREEE (reference sequence). Written as DNA, the CDR3 is TGTGCCAGCAGCGGGGGGAAGGACAGCCAAGAGACCCAGTACTTC. Encoded protein: CASSGGKDSQETQYF. Full variable domain (rest looked up from reference TRBV5-4 and TRBJ2-5): ETGVTQSPTHLIKTRGQQVTLRCSSQSGHNTVSWYQQALGQGPQFIFQYYREEENGRGNFPPRFSGLQFPNYSSELNVNALELDDSALYLCASSGGKDSQETQYFGPGTRLLVL.

This chain links TRBV7-9 with TRBJ1-5; possibly TRBD1 for D (5 bases). Germline V lookup: CDR1 SEHNR, CDR2 FQNEAQ (reference sequence). There are 13 residues in the CDR3. V lost 4 bases and J lost 9, with 13 bases in between. In DNA, the CDR3 is TGTGCCAGCAGCTCGACCGCCGACAGGCCCCAGCATTTT. It encodes CASSSTADRPQHF.

This sequence joins TRBV3-1 (or the pseudogene TRBV3-2) and TRBJ2-7, with D possibly being TRBD2 (6 bases). The CDR3 length is 14 residues. CDR1 LGHDT and CDR2 YNNKEL come from the germline V gene (reference sequence). V was clipped by 6 bases and J by 2 bases, with 14 bases between them. CDR3 bases: TGTGCCAGCAGGGGACTCCCGCGTACCTACGAGCAGTACTTC. Translated, it gives CASRGLPRTYEQYF.